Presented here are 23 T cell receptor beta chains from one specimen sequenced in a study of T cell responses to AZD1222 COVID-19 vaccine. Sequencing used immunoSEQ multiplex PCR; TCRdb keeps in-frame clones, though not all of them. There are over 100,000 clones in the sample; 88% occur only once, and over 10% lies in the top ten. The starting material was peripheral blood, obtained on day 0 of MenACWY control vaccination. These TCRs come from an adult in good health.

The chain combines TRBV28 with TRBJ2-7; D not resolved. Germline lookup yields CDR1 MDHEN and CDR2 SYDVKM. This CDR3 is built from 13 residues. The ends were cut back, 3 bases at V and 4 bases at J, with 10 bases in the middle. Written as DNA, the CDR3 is TGTGCCAGCAGTTTGGGCCAAAGGTACGAGCAGTACTTC. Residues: CASSLGQRYEQYF.

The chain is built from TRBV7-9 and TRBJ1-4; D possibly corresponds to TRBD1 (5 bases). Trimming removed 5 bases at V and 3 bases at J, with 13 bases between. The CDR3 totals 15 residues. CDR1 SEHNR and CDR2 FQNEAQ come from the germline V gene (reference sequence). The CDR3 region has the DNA TGTGCCAGCAGCCGACGACAGAACTCTAATGAAAAACTGTTTTTT. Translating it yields CASSRRQNSNEKLFF.

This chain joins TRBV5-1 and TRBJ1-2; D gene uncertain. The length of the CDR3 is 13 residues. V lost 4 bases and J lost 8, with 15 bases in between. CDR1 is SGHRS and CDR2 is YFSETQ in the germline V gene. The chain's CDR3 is CASSLDGSSGYTF. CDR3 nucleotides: TGCGCCAGCAGCCTCGACGGATCGTCGGGCTACACCTTC.

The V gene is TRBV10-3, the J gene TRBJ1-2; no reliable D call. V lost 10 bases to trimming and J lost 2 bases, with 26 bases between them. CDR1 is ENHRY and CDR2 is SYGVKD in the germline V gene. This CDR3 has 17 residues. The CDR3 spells CATKNDSEYGPNYGYTF. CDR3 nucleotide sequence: TGTGCCACCAAAAATGATTCGGAGTATGGGCCCAACTATGGCTACACCTTC.

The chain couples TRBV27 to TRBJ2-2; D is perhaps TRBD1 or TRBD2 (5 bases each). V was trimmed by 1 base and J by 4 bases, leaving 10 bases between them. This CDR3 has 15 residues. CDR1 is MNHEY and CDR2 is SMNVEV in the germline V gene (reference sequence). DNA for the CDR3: TGTGCCAGCAGTTTATTGCCAGGGACCACCGGGGAGCTGTTTTTT. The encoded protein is CASSLLPGTTGELFF.

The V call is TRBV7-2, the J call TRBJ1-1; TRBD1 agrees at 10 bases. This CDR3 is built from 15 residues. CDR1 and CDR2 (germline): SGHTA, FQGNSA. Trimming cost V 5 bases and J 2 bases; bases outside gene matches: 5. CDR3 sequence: CASSLDRGRNTEAFF. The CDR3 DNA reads TGTGCCAGCAGCCTCGACAGGGGGCGCAACACTGAAGCTTTCTTT.

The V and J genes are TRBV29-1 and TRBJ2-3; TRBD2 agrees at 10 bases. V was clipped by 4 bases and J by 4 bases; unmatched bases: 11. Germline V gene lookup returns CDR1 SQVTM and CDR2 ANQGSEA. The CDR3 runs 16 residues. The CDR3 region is CSVVGLAGVVADTQYF. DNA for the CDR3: TGCAGCGTTGTTGGTCTAGCGGGAGTTGTTGCAGATACGCAGTATTTT.

CDR3 bases: TGTGCCAGTCAAATAGGAGGGGGACAAGACTATGGCTACACCTTC. This gives the protein CASQIGGGQDYGYTF. The chain carries TRBV19 and TRBJ1-2; the D gene is possibly TRBD1 (6 bases). Between the trimmed V and J ends, which lost 8 bases and 3 bases, there was a span of 19 bases. CDR1 and CDR2 from the germline V gene are LNHDA and SQIVND (reference sequence). CDR3 size: 15 residues. Full variable domain (remainder filled in from reference TRBV19 and TRBJ1-2): DGGITQSPKYLFRKEGQNVTLSCEQNLNHDAMYWYRQDPGQGLRLIYYSQIVNDFQKGDIAEGYSVSREKKESFPLTVTSAQKNPTAFYLCASQIGGGQDYGYTFGSGTRLTVV.

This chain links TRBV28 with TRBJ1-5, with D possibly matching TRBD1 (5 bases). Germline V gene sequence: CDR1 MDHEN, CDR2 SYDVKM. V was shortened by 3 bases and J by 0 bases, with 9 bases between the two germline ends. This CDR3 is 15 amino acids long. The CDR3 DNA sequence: TGTGCCAGCAGTTTTGTGGGGGATAGCAATCAGCCCCAGCATTTT. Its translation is CASSFVGDSNQPQHF.

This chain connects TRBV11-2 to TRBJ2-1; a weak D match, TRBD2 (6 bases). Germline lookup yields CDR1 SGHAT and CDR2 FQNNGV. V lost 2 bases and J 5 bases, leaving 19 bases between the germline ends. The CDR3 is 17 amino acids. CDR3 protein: CASSLPPVASVDNEQFF. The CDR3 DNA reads TGTGCCAGCAGCTTACCTCCCGTGGCTAGCGTAGACAATGAGCAGTTCTTC. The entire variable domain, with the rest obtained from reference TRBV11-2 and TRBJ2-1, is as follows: EAGVAQSPRYKIIEKRQSVAFWCNPISGHATLYWYQQILGQGPKLLIQFQNNGVVDDSQLPKDRFSAERLKGVDSTLKIQPAKLEDSAVYLCASSLPPVASVDNEQFFGPGTRLTVL.

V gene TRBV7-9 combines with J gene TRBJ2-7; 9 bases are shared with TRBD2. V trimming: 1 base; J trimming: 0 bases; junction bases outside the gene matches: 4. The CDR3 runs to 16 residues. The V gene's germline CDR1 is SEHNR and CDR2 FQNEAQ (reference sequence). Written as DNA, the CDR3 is TGTGCCAGCAGCTTAGGGCGGGGGGGAAGCTCCTACGAGCAGTACTTC. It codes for CASSLGRGGSSYEQYF.

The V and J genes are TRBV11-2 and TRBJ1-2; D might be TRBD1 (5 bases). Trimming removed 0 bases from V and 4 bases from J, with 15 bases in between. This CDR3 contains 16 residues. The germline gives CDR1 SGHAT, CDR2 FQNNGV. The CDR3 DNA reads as TGTGCCAGCAGCTTAGATACCCGGACACAAGTCTATGGCTACACCTTC. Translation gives CASSLDTRTQVYGYTF.

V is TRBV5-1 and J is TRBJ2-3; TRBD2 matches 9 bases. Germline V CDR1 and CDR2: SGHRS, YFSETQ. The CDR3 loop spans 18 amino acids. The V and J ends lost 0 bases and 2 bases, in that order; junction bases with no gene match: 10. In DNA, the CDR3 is TGCGCCAGCAGCTTGGGGTCTTCTAGCGGGACCCTCACAGATACGCAGTATTTT. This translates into CASSLGSSSGTLTDTQYF.

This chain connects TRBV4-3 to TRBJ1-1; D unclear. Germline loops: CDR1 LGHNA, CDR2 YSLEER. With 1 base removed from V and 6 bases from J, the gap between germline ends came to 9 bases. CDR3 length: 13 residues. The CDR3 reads CASSQAPDSEAFF. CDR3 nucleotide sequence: TGCGCCAGCAGCCAAGCCCCAGACTCTGAAGCTTTCTTT.

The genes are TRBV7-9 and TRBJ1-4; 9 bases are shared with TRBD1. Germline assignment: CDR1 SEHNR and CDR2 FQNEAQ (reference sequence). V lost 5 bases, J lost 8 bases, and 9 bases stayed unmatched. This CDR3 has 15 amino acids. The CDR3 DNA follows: TGTGCCAGCAGCCCCCTGGGACAGGGCAAAGAAAAACTGTTTTTT. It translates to CASSPLGQGKEKLFF.

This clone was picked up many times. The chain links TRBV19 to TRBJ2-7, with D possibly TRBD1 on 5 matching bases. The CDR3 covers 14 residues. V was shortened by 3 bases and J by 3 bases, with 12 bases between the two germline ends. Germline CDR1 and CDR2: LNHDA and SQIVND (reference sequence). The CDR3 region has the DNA TGTGCCAGTAGTATCAAAGGACAAGGCTACGAGCAGTACTTC. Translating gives CASSIKGQGYEQYF.

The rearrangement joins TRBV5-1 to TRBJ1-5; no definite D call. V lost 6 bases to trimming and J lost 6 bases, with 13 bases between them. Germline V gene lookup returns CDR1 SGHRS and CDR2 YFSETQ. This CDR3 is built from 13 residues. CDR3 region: CASKGGPPQPQHF. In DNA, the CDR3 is TGCGCCAGCAAGGGAGGGCCCCCTCAGCCCCAGCATTTT.

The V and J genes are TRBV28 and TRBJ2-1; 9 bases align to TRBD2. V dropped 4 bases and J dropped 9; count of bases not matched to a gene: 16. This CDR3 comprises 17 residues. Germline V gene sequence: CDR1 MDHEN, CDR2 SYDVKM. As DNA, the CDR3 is TGTGCCAGCAGTTCGGGGGGCGCGGGAGGGCCCTCGGTTGAGCAGTTCTTC. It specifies CASSSGGAGGPSVEQFF.

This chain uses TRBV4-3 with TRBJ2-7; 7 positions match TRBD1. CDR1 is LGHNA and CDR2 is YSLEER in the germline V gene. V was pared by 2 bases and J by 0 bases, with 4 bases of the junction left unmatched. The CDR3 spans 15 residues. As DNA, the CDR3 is TGCGCCAGCAGCCAATTCCGGGACAGCTCCTACGAGCAGTACTTC. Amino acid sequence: CASSQFRDSSYEQYF.

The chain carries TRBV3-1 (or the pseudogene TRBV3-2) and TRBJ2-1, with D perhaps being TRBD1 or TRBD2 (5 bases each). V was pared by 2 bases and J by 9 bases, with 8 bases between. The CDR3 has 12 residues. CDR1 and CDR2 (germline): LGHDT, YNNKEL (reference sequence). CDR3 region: CASSQPGTEQFF. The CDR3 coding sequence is TGTGCCAGCAGCCAACCGGGGACTGAGCAGTTCTTC.

Here the CDR3 DNA reads TGTGCCAGCAGTTATTTCCCGGGACAGGGCTTCGAGCAGTACTTC. This sequence encodes CASSYFPGQGFEQYF. This rearrangement joins TRBV6-2 or TRBV6-3 to TRBJ2-7, with 9 nucleotides matching TRBD1. J lost 6 bases, V lost 3 bases, and 9 bases had no gene match. The CDR3 totals 15 residues. CDR1 and CDR2 (germline): MNHEY, SVGEGT.

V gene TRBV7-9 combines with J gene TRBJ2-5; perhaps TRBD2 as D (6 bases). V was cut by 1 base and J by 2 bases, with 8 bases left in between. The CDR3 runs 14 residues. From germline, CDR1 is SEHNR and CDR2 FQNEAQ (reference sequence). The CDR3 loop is CASSLVRDQETQYF. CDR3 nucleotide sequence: TGTGCCAGCAGCTTAGTGCGGGATCAAGAGACCCAGTACTTC.

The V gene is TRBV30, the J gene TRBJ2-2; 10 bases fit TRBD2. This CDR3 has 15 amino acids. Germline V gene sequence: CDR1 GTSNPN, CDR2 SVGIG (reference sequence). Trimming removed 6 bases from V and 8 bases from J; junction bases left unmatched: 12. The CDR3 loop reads CACAKASGGKGELFF. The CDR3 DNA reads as TGTGCCTGCGCTAAGGCTAGCGGGGGAAAGGGGGAGCTGTTTTTT.